This T cell receptor (beta chain) was documented in a study of shared clonotypes between healthy human individuals. Regarding the study as a whole: Among non-shared clonotypes, generation probabilities were lower than among those shared by all four donors. Donor clonotype sharing was expected to depend on sequencing depth.

Deep was the level used in running the assay. This table comes from immunoSEQ multiplex PCR, and its TCRdb copy is limited to in-frame clones, with some not included. This repertoire shows fewer than 2.5 million clones, 93% found once; its top ten account for approximately 0.35%. About this clone itself: What it binds is not known.

This TCR derives from a young man in good health. Some clones in this sample may be carry-over from other donors' samples. Sequencing used naive CD4+ T cells from PBMCs. Subset described: CD45RA+ positively selected.

CDR3 residues: CASSQVTRKNGYEQYF. The CDR3 nucleotides read TGCGCCAGCAGCCAAGTTACCCGAAAGAATGGCTACGAGCAGTACTTC. The V and J genes are TRBV4-1 and TRBJ2-5; D remains ambiguous. The J call may be faulty, since TRBJ2-7 better matches the DNA end. This CDR3 spans 16 amino acids. The germline CDR1 and CDR2 sequences are MGHRA and YSYEKL.